Listed here are 25 T cell receptor beta chains from one sample, sequenced in a study of CD8 T cells in Susac syndrome. Reverse transcription used roughly 0.45 to 1 ug RNA and random hexamers. TCRdb used MiXCR to reprocess the immunoSEQ multiplex PCR reads, holding one entry per CDR3 protein. The sample contains approximately 190,000 distinct CDR3 sequences, about 94% of which appear only once. The sequenced material came from CD4+ T cells from PBMCs. The receptors come from a human donor in good health.

The CDR3 loop is CASTQTGGVLSGANVLTF. Here the CDR3 DNA reads TGCGCCAGCACCCAGACAGGGGGCGTATTATCTGGGGCCAACGTCCTGACTTTC. The rearrangement links TRBV5-1 to TRBJ2-6, with 10 nucleotides matching TRBD1. In germline, CDR1 is SGHRS, CDR2 YFSETQ. V shed 6 bases and J 1 base; nucleotides not matched to a gene: 10. CDR3 length: 18 residues.

The chain joins TRBV20-1 to TRBJ2-5, with D perhaps matching TRBD1 (5 bases). The CDR3 length is 14 residues. The germline V gene has CDR1 DFQATT and CDR2 SNEGSKA (reference sequence). V was clipped by 1 base and J by 1 base, with 10 bases between them. In nucleotides, the CDR3 is TGCAGTGCTAGAGGGAGACAGTTCCAAGAGACCCAGTACTTC. Amino acid sequence: CSARGRQFQETQYF.

The chain combines TRBV7-3 with TRBJ1-1; TRBD1 matches 8 bases. CDR3 size: 14 residues. The J segment lost 1 base and the V segment lost 5 bases, leaving 3 bases of the junction unmatched. Germline values: CDR1 SGHTA, CDR2 FQGTGA. In nucleotides, the CDR3 is TGTGCCAGCAGCCAGACAGGGGAGAACACTGAAGCTTTCTTT. Translation gives CASSQTGENTEAFF.

The V gene is TRBV4-3, the J gene TRBJ1-1, with 8 bases that match TRBD1. With V trimmed by 0 bases and J by 6 bases, 6 bases remained unmatched. Germline V gives CDR1 LGHNA, CDR2 YSLEER. This CDR3 is built from 15 residues. The CDR3 here is CASSQDASTGAEAFF. CDR3 nucleotides: TGCGCCAGCAGCCAAGACGCGTCGACAGGGGCTGAAGCTTTCTTT.

As regards this clonotype: One end of the junction is discordant with germline, which a read error may explain. The chain recombines TRBV16 with TRBJ1-6; possibly TRBD1 for D (5 bases). Germline V gene sequence: CDR1 KGHSY, CDR2 FQNENV. This CDR3 contains 15 residues. Here the CDR3 DNA reads TGTGCCAGCAGCCTAATATCAGGGAGTAATTCCCCCCTCCACTTT. This sequence encodes CASSLISGSNSPLHF.

The rearrangement joins TRBV7-2 to TRBJ2-3; 11 bases match TRBD2. The CDR3 contains 15 residues. The V segment lost 5 bases and the J segment 2 bases; nucleotides outside the gene matches: 3. Germline V gives CDR1 SGHTA, CDR2 FQGNSA. The chain's CDR3 is CASSPSGGLTDTQYF. The CDR3 coding sequence is TGTGCCAGCAGCCCTAGCGGGGGGCTCACAGATACGCAGTATTTT.

The genes are TRBV29-1 and TRBJ1-6, with D tentatively TRBD1 (5 bases). V lost 5 bases and J 5 bases, leaving 10 bases between the germline ends. This CDR3 is built from 13 residues. Germline V gives CDR1 SQVTM, CDR2 ANQGSEA. In DNA form, the CDR3 reads TGCAGCGTTCGACAGACGGATAATTCACCCCTCCACTTT. Amino acid sequence: CSVRQTDNSPLHF.

In nucleotides, the CDR3 is TGCAGTGCCAGGGGGACGGCGGATTCACCCCTCCACTTT. Translating it yields CSARGTADSPLHF. J is TRBJ1-6 and V is TRBV20-1; 7 nucleotides agree with TRBD1. The germline gives CDR1 DFQATT, CDR2 SNEGSKA (reference sequence). Losses at the gene ends were 6 bases for V and 8 bases for J; bases not matched to a gene: 7. CDR3 length: 13 residues.

The rearrangement joins TRBV27 to TRBJ2-3, with 7 bases lining up with TRBD1. V was clipped by 4 bases and J by 0 bases; unmatched bases: 7. This CDR3 has 16 residues. Looked up from germline, CDR1 is MNHEY and CDR2 is SMNVEV (reference sequence). Here the CDR3 reads CASSSLKDRSTDTQYF. The CDR3 region has the DNA TGTGCCAGCAGTTCCCTCAAGGACAGGAGCACAGATACGCAGTATTTT.

The chain carries TRBV6-2 or TRBV6-3 and TRBJ1-2, with no clear D. The CDR3 is made up of 15 amino acids. CDR1 and CDR2 from the germline V gene are MNHEY and SVGEGT. Trimming took 7 bases from V and 3 from J, leaving 18 bases between them. The CDR3 DNA is TGTGCCAGCAAGATCCGGGAAGGAGGCTACTATGGCTACACCTTC. This sequence encodes CASKIREGGYYGYTF.

The DNA of the CDR3 is TGTGCCAGCAGCCAGCCCAGGGATAATTCACCCCTCCACTTT. Its protein product is CASSQPRDNSPLHF. The genes are TRBV3-1 and TRBJ1-6, with TRBD1 as a possible D gene (5 bases). The CDR3 is 14 residues long. In germline, CDR1 is LGHDT, CDR2 YNNKEL (reference sequence). Trimming removed 3 bases from V and 5 bases from J, with 8 bases in between.

The CDR3 coding sequence is TGTGCCAGCAGCTTATCAGGGGCCGACACTGAAGCTTTCTTT. Its protein product is CASSLSGADTEAFF. The V gene is TRBV7-9, the J gene TRBJ1-1, with D perhaps TRBD1 (6 bases). The CDR3 sequence is 14 residues long. Germline V gives CDR1 SEHNR, CDR2 FQNEAQ (reference sequence). V was shortened by 2 bases and J by 3 bases, with 10 bases between the two germline ends.

The chain employs TRBV7-9 and TRBJ2-7, with a tentative D call TRBD2 (5 bases). This CDR3 contains 13 residues. Looked up from germline, CDR1 is SEHNR and CDR2 is FQNEAQ (reference sequence). The ends were cut back, 4 bases at V and 6 bases at J, with 13 bases in the middle. The CDR3 sequence is CASSSRASSEQYF. CDR3 nucleotides: TGTGCCAGCAGCTCGCGGGCCTCTAGCGAGCAGTACTTC.

The V gene is TRBV28, the J gene TRBJ1-1; TRBD1 might be the D (5 bases). The CDR3 loop spans 15 amino acids. Looked up from germline, CDR1 is MDHEN and CDR2 is SYDVKM. V shed 8 bases and J shed 0 bases, with 16 bases lying between them. CDR3 DNA sequence: TGTGCCAGCCCCCCGCGGCAGGGAGTGAACACTGAAGCTTTCTTT. It translates to CASPPRQGVNTEAFF. The variable domain in full, with the rest retrieved from reference TRBV28 and TRBJ1-1, is DVKVTQSSRYLVKRTGEKVFLECVQDMDHENMFWYRQDPGLGLRLIYFSYDVKMKEKGDIPEGYSVSREKKERFSLILESASTNQTSMYLCASPPRQGVNTEAFFGQGTRLTVV.

The rearrangement links TRBV3-1 to TRBJ1-2, with a possible D match to TRBD1 (5 bases). The length of the CDR3 is 14 residues. Germline CDR1 and CDR2: LGHDT and YNNKEL (reference sequence). Deletions cut 4 bases from V and 1 base from J, with 10 bases between. Written as DNA, the CDR3 is TGTGCCAGCAGCCGCGGACACATTAACTATGGCTACACCTTC. It translates to CASSRGHINYGYTF.

The rearrangement uses TRBV6-2 or TRBV6-3 and TRBJ1-5; D gene unclear. This CDR3 has 14 amino acids. Trimming shortened V by 4 bases and J by 0 bases, and 7 bases separated the two germline ends. CDR1 is MNHEY and CDR2 is SVGEGT in the germline V gene. The DNA of the CDR3 is TGTGCCAGCAGTTCCTCCTATAGCAATCAGCCCCAGCATTTT. Translated: CASSSSYSNQPQHF.

The chain uses TRBV9 and TRBJ2-5, with 9 bases lining up with TRBD1. Trimming took 4 bases from V and 3 from J; bases not matched to a gene: 7. In germline, CDR1 is SGDLS, CDR2 YYNGEE. This CDR3 contains 15 residues. The CDR3 spells CASSPRGTGKETQYF. CDR3 DNA: TGTGCCAGCAGCCCCCGAGGGACAGGGAAAGAGACCCAGTACTTC.

V usage is TRBV15 and J usage is TRBJ2-6; a weak D match, TRBD1 (5 bases). Germline CDR1 is LNHNV and CDR2 is YYDKDF (reference sequence). The CDR3 runs to 15 residues. With 5 bases removed from V and 4 bases from J, the gap between germline ends came to 12 bases. The CDR3 bases are TGTGCCACCAGCGTCACAGGCCTGGGGGCCAACGTCCTGACTTTC. Amino acids: CATSVTGLGANVLTF. Drawing the rest from reference TRBV15 and TRBJ2-6, the complete variable domain is DAMVIQNPRYQVTQFGKPVTLSCSQTLNHNVMYWYQQKSSQAPKLLFHYYDKDFNNEADTPDNFQSRRPNTSFCFLDIRSPGLGDTAMYLCATSVTGLGANVLTFGAGSRLTVL.

V is TRBV7-9 and J is TRBJ2-7; D is perhaps TRBD2 (6 bases). The CDR3 totals 13 residues. The ends were cut back, 3 bases at V and 7 bases at J, with 13 bases in the middle. Germline lookup yields CDR1 SEHNR and CDR2 FQNEAQ (reference sequence). As DNA, the CDR3 is TGTGCCAGCAGCTTTGCGGGGTCTGTTGAGCAGTACTTC. Translated, it gives CASSFAGSVEQYF.

The chain employs TRBV7-2 and TRBJ2-3; TRBD2 matches 10 bases. The CDR3 sequence is 18 residues long. Trimming at V came to 1 base and at J to 0 bases, leaving 7 bases not matched to a gene. Germline V gene lookup returns CDR1 SGHTA and CDR2 FQGNSA. The DNA for the CDR3 is TGTGCCAGCAGCTTAGTGGCAGCGGGGGGGAGTAGCACAGATACGCAGTATTTT. Residues: CASSLVAAGGSSTDTQYF. The complete variable domain, with remaining parts taken from reference TRBV7-2 and TRBJ2-3, reads GAGVSQSPSNKVTEKGKDVELRCDPISGHTALYWYRQSLGQGLEFLIYFQGNSAPDKSGLPSDRFSAERTGGSVSTLTIQRTQQEDSAVYLCASSLVAAGGSSTDTQYFGPGTRLTVL.

This chain links TRBV20-1 with TRBJ1-2, with TRBD1 identical over 7 bases. The V segment lost 3 bases and the J segment 8 bases; nucleotides outside the gene matches: 15. Looked up from germline, CDR1 is DFQATT and CDR2 is SNEGSKA (reference sequence). CDR3 length: 15 amino acids. In DNA, the CDR3 is TGCAGTGCTAGGCCATTTACAGGGGTGGCGGCCGGCTACACCTTC. Translating it yields CSARPFTGVAAGYTF.

This chain connects TRBV12-3 or TRBV12-4 to TRBJ1-1, with D tentatively TRBD1 (6 bases). V was shortened by 3 bases and J by 0 bases, with 14 bases between the two germline ends. The CDR3 runs to 16 residues. The CDR3 DNA reads as TGTGCCAGCAGTTTCAAGACAGGCCCTATGAACACTGAAGCTTTCTTT. The encoded protein is CASSFKTGPMNTEAFF.

The CDR3 DNA sequence: TGTGCCAGCAGCCAACTAACCTTGATGAACACCGGGGAGCTGTTTTTT. Its protein product is CASSQLTLMNTGELFF. The chain employs TRBV7-9 and TRBJ2-2; D gene uncertain. Per germline, CDR1 SEHNR and CDR2 FQNEAQ (reference sequence). V gave up 5 bases and J gave up 1 base, with 14 bases separating them. The CDR3 contains 16 residues. Looking up the rest from reference TRBV7-9 and TRBJ2-2 gives the full variable domain: DTGVSQNPRHKITKRGQNVTFRCDPISEHNRLYWYRQTLGQGPEFLTYFQNEAQLEKSRLLSDRFSAERPKGSFSTLEIQRTEQGDSAMYLCASSQLTLMNTGELFFGEGSRLTVL.

The V gene is TRBV5-4, the J gene TRBJ2-6; 11 bases match TRBD1. This CDR3 contains 17 residues. Trimming at V came to 3 bases and at J to 3 bases, leaving 5 bases not matched to a gene. CDR1 is SGHNT, CDR2 YYREEE, per germline (reference sequence). The CDR3 region has the DNA TGTGCCAGCAGCTGGGGACAGGGGGGTAGTGGGGCCAACGTCCTGACTTTC. Translating gives CASSWGQGGSGANVLTF.

The chain uses TRBV10-3 and TRBJ2-7; a possible D gene is TRBD2 (6 bases). Trimming removed 5 bases from V and 6 bases from J, with 11 bases in between. The CDR3 sequence is 12 residues long. Germline assignment: CDR1 ENHRY and CDR2 SYGVKD. The DNA of the CDR3 is TGTGCCATCAGTCCCGGGGGTCGCGAGCAGTACTTC. It codes for CAISPGGREQYF.